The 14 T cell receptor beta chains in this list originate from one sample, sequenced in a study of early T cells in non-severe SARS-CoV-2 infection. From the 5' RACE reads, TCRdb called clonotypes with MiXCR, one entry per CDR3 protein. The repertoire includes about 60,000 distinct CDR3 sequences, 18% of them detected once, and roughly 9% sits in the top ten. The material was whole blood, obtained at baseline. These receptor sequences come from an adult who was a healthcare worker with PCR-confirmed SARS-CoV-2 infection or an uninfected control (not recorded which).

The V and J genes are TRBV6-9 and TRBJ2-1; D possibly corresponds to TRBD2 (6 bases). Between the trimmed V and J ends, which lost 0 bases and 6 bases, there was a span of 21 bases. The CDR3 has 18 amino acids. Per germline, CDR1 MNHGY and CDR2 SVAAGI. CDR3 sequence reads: CASSYSPSGMEEGNEQFF. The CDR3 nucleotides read TGTGCCAGCAGTTATTCGCCATCCGGGATGGAGGAGGGCAATGAGCAGTTCTTC.

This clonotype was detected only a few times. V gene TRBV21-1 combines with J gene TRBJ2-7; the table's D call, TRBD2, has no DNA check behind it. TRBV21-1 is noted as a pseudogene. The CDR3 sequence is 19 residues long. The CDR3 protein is CASSKERRTSGNLAYEQYF. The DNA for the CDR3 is TGTGCCAGCAGCAAAGAAAGGAGGACTAGCGGGAACCTCGCCTACGAGCAGTACTTC.

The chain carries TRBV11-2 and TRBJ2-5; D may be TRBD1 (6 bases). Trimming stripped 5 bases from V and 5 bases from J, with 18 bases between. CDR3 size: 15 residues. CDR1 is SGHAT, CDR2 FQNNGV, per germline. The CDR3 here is CASSPQGRRKETQYF. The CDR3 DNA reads TGTGCCAGCAGCCCCCAGGGGCGACGGAAGGAGACCCAGTACTTC.

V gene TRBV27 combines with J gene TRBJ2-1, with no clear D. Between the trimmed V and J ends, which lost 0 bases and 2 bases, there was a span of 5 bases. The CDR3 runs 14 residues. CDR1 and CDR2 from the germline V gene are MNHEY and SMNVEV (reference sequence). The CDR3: CASSLSVTYNEQFF. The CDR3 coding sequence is TGTGCCAGCAGTTTATCGGTTACCTACAATGAGCAGTTCTTC.

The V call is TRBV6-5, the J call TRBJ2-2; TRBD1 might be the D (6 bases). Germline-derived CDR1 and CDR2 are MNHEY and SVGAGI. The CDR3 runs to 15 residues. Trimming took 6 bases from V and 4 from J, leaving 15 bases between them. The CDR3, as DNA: TGTGCCAGCAGGATATCCCGGGACACCACCGGGGAGCTGTTTTTT. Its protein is CASRISRDTTGELFF.

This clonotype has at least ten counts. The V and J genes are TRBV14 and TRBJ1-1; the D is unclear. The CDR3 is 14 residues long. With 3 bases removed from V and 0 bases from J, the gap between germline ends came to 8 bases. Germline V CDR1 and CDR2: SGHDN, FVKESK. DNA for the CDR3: TGTGCCAGCAGCCAGCACAGATTGAACACTGAAGCTTTCTTT. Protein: CASSQHRLNTEAFF.

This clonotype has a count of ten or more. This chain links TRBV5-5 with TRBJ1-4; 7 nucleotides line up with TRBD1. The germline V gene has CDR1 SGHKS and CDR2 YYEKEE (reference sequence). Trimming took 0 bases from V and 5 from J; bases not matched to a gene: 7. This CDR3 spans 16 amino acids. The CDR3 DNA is TGTGCCAGCAGCTTGGGGGACAGCGTTCGCAATGAAAAACTGTTTTTT. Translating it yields CASSLGDSVRNEKLFF.

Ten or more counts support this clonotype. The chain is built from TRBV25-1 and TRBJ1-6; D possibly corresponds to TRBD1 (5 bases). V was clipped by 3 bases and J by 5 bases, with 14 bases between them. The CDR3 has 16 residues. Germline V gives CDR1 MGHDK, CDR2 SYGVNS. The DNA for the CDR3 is TGTGCCAGCAGTGACCACCGGACAAGTGATAATTCACCCCTCCACTTT. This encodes CASSDHRTSDNSPLHF.

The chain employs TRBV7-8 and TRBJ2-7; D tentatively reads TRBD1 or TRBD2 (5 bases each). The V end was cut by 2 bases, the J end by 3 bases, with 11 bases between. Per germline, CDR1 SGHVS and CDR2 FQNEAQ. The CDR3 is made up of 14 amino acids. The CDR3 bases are TGTGCCAGCAGCTTAACCGAGGGGATCTACGAGCAGTACTTC. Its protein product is CASSLTEGIYEQYF.

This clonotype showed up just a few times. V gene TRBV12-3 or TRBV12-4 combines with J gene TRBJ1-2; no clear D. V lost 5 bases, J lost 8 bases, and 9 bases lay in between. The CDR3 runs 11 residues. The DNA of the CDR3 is TGTGCCAGCAGTAACGCCGGCGGCTACACCTTC. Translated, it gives CASSNAGGYTF.

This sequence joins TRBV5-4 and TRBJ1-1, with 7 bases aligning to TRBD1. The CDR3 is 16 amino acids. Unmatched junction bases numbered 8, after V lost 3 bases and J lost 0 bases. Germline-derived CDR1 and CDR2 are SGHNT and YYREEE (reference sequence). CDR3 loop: CASSSTRTGLNTEAFF. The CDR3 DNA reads TGTGCCAGCAGCTCAACCCGGACAGGACTGAACACTGAAGCTTTCTTT.

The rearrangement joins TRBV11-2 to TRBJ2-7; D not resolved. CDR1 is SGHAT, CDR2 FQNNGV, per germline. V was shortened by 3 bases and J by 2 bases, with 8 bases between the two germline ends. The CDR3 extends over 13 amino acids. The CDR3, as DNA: TGTGCCAGCAGCTTTGGCCTGGCCTACGAGCAGTACTTC. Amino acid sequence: CASSFGLAYEQYF. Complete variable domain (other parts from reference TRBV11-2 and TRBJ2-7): EAGVAQSPRYKIIEKRQSVAFWCNPISGHATLYWYQQILGQGPKLLIQFQNNGVVDDSQLPKDRFSAERLKGVDSTLKIQPAKLEDSAVYLCASSFGLAYEQYFGPGTRLTVT.

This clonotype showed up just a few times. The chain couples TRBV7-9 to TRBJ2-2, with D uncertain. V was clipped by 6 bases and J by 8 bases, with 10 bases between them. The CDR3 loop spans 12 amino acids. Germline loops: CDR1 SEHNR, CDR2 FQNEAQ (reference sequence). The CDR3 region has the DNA TGTGCCAGCAGATCTCCCTCTGGGGAGCTGTTTTTT. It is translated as CASRSPSGELFF.

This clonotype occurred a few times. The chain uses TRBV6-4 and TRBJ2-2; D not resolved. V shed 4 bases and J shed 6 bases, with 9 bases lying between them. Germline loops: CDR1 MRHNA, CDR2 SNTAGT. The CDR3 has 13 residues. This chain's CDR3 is CASSAGRAGELFF. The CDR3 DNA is TGTGCCAGCAGTGCTGGCCGGGCCGGGGAGCTGTTTTTT.